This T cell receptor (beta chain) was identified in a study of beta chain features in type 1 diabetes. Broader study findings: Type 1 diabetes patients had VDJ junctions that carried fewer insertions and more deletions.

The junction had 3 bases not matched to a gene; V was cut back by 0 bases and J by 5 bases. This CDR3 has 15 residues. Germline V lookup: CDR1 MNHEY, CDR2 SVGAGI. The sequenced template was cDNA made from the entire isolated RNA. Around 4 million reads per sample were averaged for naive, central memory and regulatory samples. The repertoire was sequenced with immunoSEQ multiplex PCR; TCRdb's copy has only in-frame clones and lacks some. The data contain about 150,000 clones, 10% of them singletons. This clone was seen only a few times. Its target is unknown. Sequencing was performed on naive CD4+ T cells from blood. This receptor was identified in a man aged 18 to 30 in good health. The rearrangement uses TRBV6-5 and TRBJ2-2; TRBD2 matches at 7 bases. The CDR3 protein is CASSYSRGSTGELFF. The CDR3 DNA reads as TGTGCCAGCAGTTACTCGCGGGGGTCTACCGGGGAGCTGTTTTTT.